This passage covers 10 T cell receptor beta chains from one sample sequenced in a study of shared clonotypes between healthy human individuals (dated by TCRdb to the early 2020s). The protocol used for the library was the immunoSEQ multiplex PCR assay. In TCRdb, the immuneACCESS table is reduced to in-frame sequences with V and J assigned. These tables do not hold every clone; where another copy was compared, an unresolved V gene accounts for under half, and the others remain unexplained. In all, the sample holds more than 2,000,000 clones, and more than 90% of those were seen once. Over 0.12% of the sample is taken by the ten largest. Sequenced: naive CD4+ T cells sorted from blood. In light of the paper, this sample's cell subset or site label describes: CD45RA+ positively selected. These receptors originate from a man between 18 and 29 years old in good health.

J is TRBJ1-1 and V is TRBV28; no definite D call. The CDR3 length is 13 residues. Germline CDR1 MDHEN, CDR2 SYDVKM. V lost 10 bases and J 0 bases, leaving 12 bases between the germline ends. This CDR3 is CATSITLNTEAFF. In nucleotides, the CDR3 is TGTGCCACCTCTATAACACTGAACACTGAAGCTTTCTTT.

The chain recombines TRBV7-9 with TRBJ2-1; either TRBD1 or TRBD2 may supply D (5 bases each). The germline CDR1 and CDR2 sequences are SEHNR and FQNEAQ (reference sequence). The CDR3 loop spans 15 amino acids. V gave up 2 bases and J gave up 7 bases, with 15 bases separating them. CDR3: CASSLLGASNNEQFF. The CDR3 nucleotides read TGTGCCAGCAGCTTACTCGGGGCCTCAAATAATGAGCAGTTCTTC.

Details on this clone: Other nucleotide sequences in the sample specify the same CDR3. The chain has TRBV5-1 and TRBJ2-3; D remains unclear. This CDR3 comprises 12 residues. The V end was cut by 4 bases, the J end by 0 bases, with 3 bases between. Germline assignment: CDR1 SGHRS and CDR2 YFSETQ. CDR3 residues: CASSVSTDTQYF. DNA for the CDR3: TGCGCCAGCAGCGTGAGCACAGATACGCAGTATTTT.

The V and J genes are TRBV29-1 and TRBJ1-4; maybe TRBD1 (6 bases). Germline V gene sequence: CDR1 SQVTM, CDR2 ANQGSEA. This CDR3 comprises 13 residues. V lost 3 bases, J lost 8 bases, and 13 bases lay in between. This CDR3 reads CSVDPGAGEKLFF. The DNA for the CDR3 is TGCAGCGTTGATCCAGGGGCAGGGGAAAAACTGTTTTTT.

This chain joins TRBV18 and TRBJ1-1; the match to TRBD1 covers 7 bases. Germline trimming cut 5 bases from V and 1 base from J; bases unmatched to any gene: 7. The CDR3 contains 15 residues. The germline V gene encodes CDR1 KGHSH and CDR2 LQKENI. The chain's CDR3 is CASSSFRGGNTEAFF. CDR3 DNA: TGTGCCAGCTCATCCTTCAGGGGGGGGAACACTGAAGCTTTCTTT.

CDR3 bases: TGTGCCAGCAGTGAAATCGGGGGGGGTGAAAAACTGTTTTTT. Residues: CASSEIGGGEKLFF. The rearrangement links TRBV2 to TRBJ1-4; D may be TRBD1 (5 bases). V dropped 2 bases and J dropped 7 bases, with 11 bases sitting between them. This CDR3 has 14 residues. Germline CDR1 and CDR2: SNHLY and FYNNEI.

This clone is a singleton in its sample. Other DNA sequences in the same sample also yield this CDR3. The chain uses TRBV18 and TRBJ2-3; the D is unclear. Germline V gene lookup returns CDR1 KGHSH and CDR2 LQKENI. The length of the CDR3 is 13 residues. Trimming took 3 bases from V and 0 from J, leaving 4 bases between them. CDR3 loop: CASSPASTDTQYF. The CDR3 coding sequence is TGTGCCAGCTCACCCGCCAGCACAGATACGCAGTATTTT.

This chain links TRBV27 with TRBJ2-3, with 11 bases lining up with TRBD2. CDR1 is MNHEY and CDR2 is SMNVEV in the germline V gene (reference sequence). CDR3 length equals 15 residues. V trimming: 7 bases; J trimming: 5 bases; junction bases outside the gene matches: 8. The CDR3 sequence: CASTRLAGIQDTQYF. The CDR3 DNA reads TGTGCCAGCACCCGACTAGCGGGAATTCAAGATACGCAGTATTTT.

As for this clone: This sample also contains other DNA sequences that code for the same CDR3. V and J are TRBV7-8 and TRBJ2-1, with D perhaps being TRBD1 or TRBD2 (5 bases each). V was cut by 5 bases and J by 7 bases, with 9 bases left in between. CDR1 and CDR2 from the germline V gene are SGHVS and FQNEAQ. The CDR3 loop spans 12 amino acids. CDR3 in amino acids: CASSLRGNEQFF. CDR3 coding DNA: TGTGCCAGCAGCCTGAGGGGAAATGAGCAGTTCTTC.

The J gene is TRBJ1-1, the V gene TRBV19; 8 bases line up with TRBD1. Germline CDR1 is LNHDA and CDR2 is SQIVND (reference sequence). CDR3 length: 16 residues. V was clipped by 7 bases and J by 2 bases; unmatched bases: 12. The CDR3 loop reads CASTPIQGGINTEAFF. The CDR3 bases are TGTGCCAGTACACCCATACAGGGGGGAATTAACACTGAAGCTTTCTTT. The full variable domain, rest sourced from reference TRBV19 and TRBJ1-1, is DGGITQSPKYLFRKEGQNVTLSCEQNLNHDAMYWYRQDPGQGLRLIYYSQIVNDFQKGDIAEGYSVSREKKESFPLTVTSAQKNPTAFYLCASTPIQGGINTEAFFGQGTRLTVV.